This entry describes one TCR beta chain. Antigen unknown. What made the TCR beta cDNA was 5'RACE template switching with UMIs. After re-calling the 5' RACE reads, TCRdb lists one entry per CDR3 protein, DNA absent. In total, the table holds about 300,000 distinct CDR3 sequences. This record belongs to a study of T cells expressing NK-cell markers. Study as a whole: All TCR beta repertoires analysed originated from sorted CD3+CD56+NKG2C+, CD3+CD56+NKG2C- and CD3+CD56-NKG2C+ T cells. Notes on the study in general: Once again these clonotypes came out on top in the CD3+CD56-NKG2C+ fraction of several donors.

The CDR3 length is 14 residues. CDR1 is LGHDT, CDR2 YNNKEL, per germline (reference sequence). The chain carries TRBV3-1 and TRBJ1-4; the TCRdb call, TRBD1, lacks DNA for checking. Specimen: blood T cells: a sorted CD56 or NKG2C T cell subset, CD4+ or CD8+ T cells, or bulk PBMC T cells (not recorded which). This clonotype was sampled from a woman aged 18 to 75 in good health. The chain's CDR3 is CASSLRDRREKLFF. Together with reference TRBV3-1 and TRBJ1-4, the CDR3 gives the full variable domain: DTAVSQTPKYLVTQMGNDKSIKCEQNLGHDTMYWYKQDSKKFLKIMFSYNNKELIINETVPNRFSPKSPDKAHLNLHINSLELGDSAVYFCASSLRDRREKLFFGSGTQLSVL.